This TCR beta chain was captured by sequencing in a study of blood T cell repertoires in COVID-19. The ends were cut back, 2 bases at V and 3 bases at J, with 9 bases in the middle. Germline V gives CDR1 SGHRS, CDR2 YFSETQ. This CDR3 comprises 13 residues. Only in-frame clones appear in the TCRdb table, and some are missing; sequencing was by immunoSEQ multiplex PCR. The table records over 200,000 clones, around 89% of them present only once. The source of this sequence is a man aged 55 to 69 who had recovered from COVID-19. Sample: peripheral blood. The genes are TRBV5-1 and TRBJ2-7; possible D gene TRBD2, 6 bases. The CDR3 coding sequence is TGCGCCAGCAGCTTAGTGGGGGGCTACGAGCAGTACTTC. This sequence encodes CASSLVGGYEQYF.